One sample yielded the 11 T cell receptor beta chains listed below, sequenced in a study of STAT5B mutations in CD4+ large granular lymphocyte leukemia. The data were produced by immunoSEQ multiplex PCR, yet TCRdb's version contains in-frame clones alone and is incomplete. Among around 32,000 clones listed, around four fifths were seen once. Material: CD4+ T cells from blood buffy coats. These receptors were collected from a human donor in good health.

The chain combines TRBV29-1 with TRBJ1-2; no firm D call. The CDR3 consists of 11 residues. V was trimmed by 4 bases and J by 0 bases, leaving 3 bases between them. The germline V gene encodes CDR1 SQVTM and CDR2 ANQGSEA. DNA for the CDR3: TGCAGCGTTGGGACTAACTATGGCTACACCTTC. Translating it yields CSVGTNYGYTF.

CDR3 DNA sequence: TGTGCCAGCAGTTTAGGGGGACCGGACAGGGCGCAAGGCAATCAGCCCCAGCATTTT. Residues: CASSLGGPDRAQGNQPQHF. This rearrangement joins TRBV28 to TRBJ1-5; 8 positions match TRBD1. CDR1 MDHEN and CDR2 SYDVKM come from the germline V gene. The J segment lost 2 bases and the V segment lost 2 bases, leaving 14 bases of the junction unmatched. This CDR3 comprises 19 residues.

V usage is TRBV6-5 and J usage is TRBJ1-5; D may be TRBD1 (6 bases). From germline, CDR1 is MNHEY and CDR2 SVGAGI. V lost 6 bases, J lost 4 bases, and 13 bases lay in between. This CDR3 has 14 amino acids. The CDR3 is CASSRGQNNQPQHF. CDR3 sequence (DNA): TGTGCCAGCAGCCGAGGACAGAATAATCAGCCCCAGCATTTT.

This clone appeared once. The V call is TRBV7-9, the J call TRBJ1-2; TRBD1 matches at 7 bases. The CDR3 spans 15 residues. V gave up 0 bases and J gave up 8 bases; unmatched junction bases: 9. Germline V lookup: CDR1 SEHNR, CDR2 FQNEAQ (reference sequence). The CDR3 coding sequence is TGTGCCAGCAGCTTAGCGGGACAGATGCGCCTAGGCTACACCTTC. Protein sequence: CASSLAGQMRLGYTF.

The rearrangement uses TRBV9 and TRBJ2-5; D is undetermined. CDR3 size: 12 residues. Trimming shortened V by 0 bases and J by 5 bases, and 5 bases separated the two germline ends. Germline CDR1 SGDLS, CDR2 YYNGEE. CDR3 sequence: CASSVDMETQYF. The CDR3 nucleotides are TGTGCCAGCAGCGTAGATATGGAGACCCAGTACTTC.

V is TRBV2 and J is TRBJ2-3, with a possible D match to TRBD1 (6 bases). The V end was cut by 6 bases, the J end by 6 bases, with 10 bases between. This CDR3 contains 12 residues. Germline V gene sequence: CDR1 SNHLY, CDR2 FYNNEI. The CDR3 region is CASSGQRDTQYF. CDR3 in DNA: TGTGCCAGCAGCGGACAGCGGGATACGCAGTATTTT.

In its sample, this clone was seen once. J is TRBJ1-6 and V is TRBV28; D may be TRBD1 (6 bases). This CDR3 is 16 amino acids long. Germline V lookup: CDR1 MDHEN, CDR2 SYDVKM. V was trimmed by 2 bases and J by 4 bases, leaving 12 bases between them. CDR3 sequence (DNA): TGTGCCAGCAGTTTAGGGGGGGGCGATTATAATTCACCCCTCCACTTT. Residues: CASSLGGGDYNSPLHF.

J is TRBJ2-5 and V is TRBV18; no firm D call. The V gene lost 2 bases and the J gene lost 4 bases, with 5 bases spanning the gap. This CDR3 region has 12 residues. CDR1 is KGHSH, CDR2 LQKENI, per germline. The CDR3 coding sequence is TGTGCCAGCTCACCAGGCAGAGAGACCCAGTACTTC. It encodes CASSPGRETQYF. Variable domain in full (rest from reference TRBV18 and TRBJ2-5): NAGVMQNPRHLVRRRGQEARLRCSPMKGHSHVYWYRQLPEEGLKFMVYLQKENIIDESGMPKERFSAEFPKEGPSILRIQQVVRGDSAAYFCASSPGRETQYFGPGTRLLVL.

The chain recombines TRBV6-1 with TRBJ1-2; 9 bases line up with TRBD1. The CDR3 has 13 residues. The germline CDR1 and CDR2 sequences are MNHNS and SASEGT. V dropped 6 bases and J dropped 6; count of bases not matched to a gene: 5. The CDR3 spells CASRVRQGDGYTF. CDR3 nucleotides: TGTGCCAGCAGGGTTAGACAGGGGGATGGCTACACCTTC.

The chain combines TRBV7-6 with TRBJ1-3; no definite D call. Germline V gene data show CDR1 as SGHVS and CDR2 as FNYEAQ. There are 14 residues in the CDR3. V dropped 5 bases and J dropped 7 bases, with 15 bases sitting between them. Written as DNA, the CDR3 is TGTGCCAGCAGCCTAGAGGGAGGGAGTAACACCATATATTTT. This encodes CASSLEGGSNTIYF.

The V call is TRBV5-8, the J call TRBJ2-1, with 12 bases lining up with TRBD2. CDR3 length: 18 amino acids. CDR1 and CDR2 (germline): SGHTS, YDEGEE. V was clipped by 0 bases and J by 0 bases; unmatched bases: 4. The CDR3 protein is CASSLGLAGGRSYNEQFF. DNA of the CDR3: TGTGCCAGCAGCTTGGGCCTAGCGGGAGGGCGCTCCTACAATGAGCAGTTCTTC.